The rows below give T cell receptor beta chains drawn from one sample of a study of CD8 T cells in Susac syndrome. TCRdb re-called the immunoSEQ multiplex PCR reads with MiXCR, one entry per CDR3 protein. The sample yields some 160,000 distinct CDR3 sequences, 85% to 95% seen once. Source material: CD8+ T cells from PBMCs. These receptors came from a human donor with multiple sclerosis. The CDR3 runs from the conserved cysteine through the conserved F or W. Fields, in order: V gene, clone size, J gene, D gene, CDR3 protein, CDR3 DNA. A D gene is named only where the DNA matches it firmly. Clone size is given for some rows only: seen once, a few or many times, or a class if the clone is expanded.

V: TRBV4-1
size: -
J: TRBJ2-5
D: -
CDR3: CASSPASSQETQYF
DNA: TGCGCCAGCAGCCCCGCCAGTAGTCAAGAGACCCAGTACTTC

V: TRBV24-1
size: once
J: TRBJ1-1
D: -
CDR3: CATSDPRAGTEAFF
DNA: TGTGCCACCAGTGATCCCCGGGCGGGGACTGAAGCTTTCTTT

V: TRBV14
size: -
J: TRBJ2-7
D: TRBD2
CDR3: CASSPNREAYEQYF
DNA: TGTGCCAGCAGCCCCAACCGGGAGGCCTACGAGCAGTACTTC

V: TRBV27
size: -
J: TRBJ1-2
D: -
CDR3: CASSSDRGSGYTF
DNA: TGTGCCAGCAGTTCCGACCGGGGTTCGGGCTACACCTTC

V: TRBV7-3
size: once
J: TRBJ1-1
D: -
CDR3: CASTQNPGATEAFF
DNA: TGTGCCAGCACCCAGAACCCAGGGGCAACTGAAGCTTTCTTT

V: TRBV3-1
size: -
J: TRBJ2-7
D: TRBD2
CDR3: CASSQAVLAGYEQYF
DNA: TGTGCCAGCAGCCAAGCCGTTCTAGCGGGTTACGAGCAGTACTTC

V: TRBV29-1
size: once
J: TRBJ2-1
D: -
CDR3: CSVLGLNNEQFF
DNA: TGCAGCGTACTGGGACTCAACAATGAGCAGTTCTTC

V: TRBV6-1
size: -
J: TRBJ2-2
D: TRBD2
CDR3: CASSVAGEGTGELFF
DNA: TGTGCCAGCAGCGTAGCGGGAGAAGGAACCGGGGAGCTGTTTTTT

V: TRBV27
size: -
J: TRBJ2-1
D: -
CDR3: CASSFGGITYNEQFF
DNA: TGTGCCAGCAGTTTCGGGGGAATTACCTACAATGAGCAGTTCTTC

V: TRBV28
size: -
J: TRBJ1-2
D: -
CDR3: CASRPLAGYGYTF
DNA: TGTGCCAGCAGACCACTAGCTGGCTATGGCTACACCTTC

V: TRBV9
size: -
J: TRBJ1-2
D: -
CDR3: CASSASLSYGYTF
DNA: TGTGCCAGCAGCGCCAGCCTTAGCTATGGCTACACCTTC

V: TRBV15
size: -
J: TRBJ2-4
D: -
CDR3: CATSREAFLLAKNIQYF
DNA: TGTGCCACCAGCAGAGAAGCCTTTCTATTAGCCAAAAACATTCAGTACTTC

V: TRBV12-3/TRBV12-4
size: once
J: TRBJ2-5
D: TRBD2
CDR3: CASSPRISAGVTQETQYF
DNA: TGTGCCAGCAGTCCCCGAATCTCAGCGGGGGTAACTCAAGAGACCCAGTACTTC

V: TRBV11-2
size: -
J: TRBJ2-7
D: TRBD2
CDR3: CASSFPGLAYEQYF
DNA: TGTGCCAGCAGCTTTCCGGGACTAGCCTACGAGCAGTACTTC

V: TRBV7-9
size: -
J: TRBJ2-2
D: TRBD1
CDR3: CASSLVGQKDGELFF
DNA: TGTGCCAGCAGCTTAGTGGGACAGAAGGACGGGGAGCTGTTTTTT

V: TRBV20-1
size: once
J: TRBJ2-7
D: -
CDR3: CSAVDRDSYEQYF
DNA: TGCAGTGCCGTGGACAGAGACTCCTACGAGCAGTACTTC

V: TRBV3-1
size: -
J: TRBJ1-1
D: TRBD1
CDR3: CASSQWDSANTEAFF
DNA: TGTGCCAGCAGCCAATGGGACAGTGCGAACACTGAAGCTTTCTTT

V: TRBV13
size: -
J: TRBJ2-1
D: TRBD2
CDR3: CASSPVTSGGYNEQFF
DNA: TGTGCCAGCAGCCCAGTCACTAGCGGGGGGTACAATGAGCAGTTCTTC

V: TRBV30
size: -
J: TRBJ2-1
D: -
CDR3: CAWIRAGEQFF
DNA: TGTGCCTGGATTCGGGCGGGAGAGCAGTTCTTC

V: TRBV3-1
size: once
J: TRBJ2-7
D: -
CDR3: CASSQEGQYEQYF
DNA: TGTGCCAGCAGCCAGGAGGGACAGTACGAGCAGTACTTC

V: TRBV9
size: -
J: TRBJ1-5
D: -
CDR3: CASSASAAGPNQPQHF
DNA: TGTGCCAGCAGCGCCTCCGCCGCAGGGCCCAATCAGCCCCAGCATTTT

V: TRBV27
size: -
J: TRBJ2-7
D: -
CDR3: CASSLGQGPQSSYEQYF
DNA: TGTGCCAGCAGTTTAGGGCAGGGTCCTCAGAGCTCCTACGAGCAGTACTTC

V: TRBV2
size: -
J: TRBJ1-1
D: -
CDR3: CASSGEGLNTEAFF
DNA: TGTGCCAGCAGTGGGGAGGGGTTGAACACTGAAGCTTTCTTT

V: TRBV7-9
size: -
J: TRBJ2-7
D: -
CDR3: CASSPQGQSSEQYF
DNA: TGTGCCAGCAGCCCACAGGGCCAATCCTCCGAGCAGTACTTC

V: TRBV5-1
size: -
J: TRBJ2-7
D: -
CDR3: CASSRGLHHEQYF
DNA: TGCGCCAGCAGCCGCGGACTACATCACGAGCAGTACTTC

V: TRBV20-1
size: -
J: TRBJ2-7
D: -
CDR3: CSAESRQTYEQYF
DNA: TGCAGTGCTGAAAGTAGACAGACCTACGAGCAGTACTTC

V: TRBV7-2
size: -
J: TRBJ2-1
D: -
CDR3: CASSLAPYNEQFF
DNA: TGTGCCAGCAGCTTAGCTCCGTACAATGAGCAGTTCTTC

V: TRBV9
size: -
J: TRBJ1-2
D: -
CDR3: CASSVGGPALGYTF
DNA: TGTGCCAGCAGCGTAGGGGGTCCCGCTCTAGGCTACACCTTC

V: TRBV7-3
size: -
J: TRBJ1-1
D: -
CDR3: CASSFRTVNTEAFF
DNA: TGTGCCAGCAGCTTTCGGACAGTTAACACTGAAGCTTTCTTT

V: TRBV30
size: -
J: TRBJ2-1
D: -
CDR3: CAWSGEVNEQFF
DNA: TGTGCCTGGAGTGGGGAAGTCAATGAGCAGTTCTTC

V: TRBV3-1
size: -
J: TRBJ2-7
D: -
CDR3: CASSQYRDGIREQYF
DNA: TGTGCCAGCAGCCAATACCGGGACGGCATTCGCGAGCAGTACTTC

V: TRBV6-5
size: few
J: TRBJ2-1
D: -
CDR3: CASSYSGEQFF
DNA: TGTGCCAGCAGTTACTCCGGTGAGCAGTTCTTC

V: TRBV3-1
size: -
J: TRBJ1-5
D: -
CDR3: CASSQGVSNQPQHF
DNA: TGTGCCAGCAGCCAAGGGGTTAGCAATCAGCCCCAGCATTTT

V: TRBV20-1
size: -
J: TRBJ2-1
D: TRBD2
CDR3: CSARDSGLQFF
DNA: TGCAGTGCTAGAGATAGCGGGCTACAGTTCTTC

V: TRBV19
size: once
J: TRBJ1-2
D: TRBD1
CDR3: CASSMGQGASYGYTF
DNA: TGTGCCAGTAGTATGGGACAGGGGGCGAGCTATGGCTACACCTTC

V: TRBV29-1
size: once
J: TRBJ1-1
D: -
CDR3: CSALGGGEAFF
DNA: TGCAGCGCCCTAGGGGGTGGGGAAGCTTTCTTT

V: TRBV27
size: -
J: TRBJ2-7
D: -
CDR3: CASSLSPGVSYEQYF
DNA: TGTGCCAGCAGTTTAAGCCCAGGGGTGTCCTACGAGCAGTACTTC

V: TRBV5-1
size: -
J: TRBJ2-3
D: -
CDR3: CASSLARSSTDTQYF
DNA: TGCGCCAGCAGCTTGGCCCGTTCTAGCACAGATACGCAGTATTTT

V: TRBV29-1
size: -
J: TRBJ2-1
D: TRBD2
CDR3: CSVGFASGGNEQFF
DNA: TGCAGCGTTGGATTTGCTAGCGGGGGCAATGAGCAGTTCTTC

V: TRBV20-1
size: -
J: TRBJ2-3
D: TRBD2
CDR3: CSASSGRGTDTQYF
DNA: TGCAGTGCTAGTAGCGGGAGAGGGACAGATACGCAGTATTTT

V: TRBV9
size: -
J: TRBJ2-7
D: TRBD1
CDR3: CASSTTGDEQYF
DNA: TGTGCCAGCAGCACCACAGGGGACGAGCAGTACTTC

V: TRBV13
size: once
J: TRBJ2-5
D: -
CDR3: CASSLWRETQYF
DNA: TGTGCCAGCAGCTTATGGCGTGAGACCCAGTACTTC

V: TRBV12-3/TRBV12-4
size: -
J: TRBJ1-3
D: -
CDR3: CASSSDQSWKQSIYF
DNA: TGTGCCAGCAGCTCTGACCAGTCTTGGAAACAGTCCATATATTTT

V: TRBV11-2
size: -
J: TRBJ2-7
D: -
CDR3: CASSPTHGYEQYF
DNA: TGTGCCAGCAGCCCTACCCACGGGTACGAGCAGTACTTC

V: TRBV9
size: -
J: TRBJ2-7
D: -
CDR3: CASSPPGIYEQYF
DNA: TGTGCCAGCAGCCCTCCGGGGATCTACGAGCAGTACTTC

V: TRBV2
size: -
J: TRBJ2-3
D: -
CDR3: CASQRVSTDTQYF
DNA: TGTGCCAGCCAACGAGTAAGCACAGATACGCAGTATTTT

V: TRBV12-3/TRBV12-4
size: -
J: TRBJ2-4
D: TRBD2
CDR3: CASSFFVTSGRGGAKNIQYF
DNA: TGTGCCAGCAGTTTTTTTGTGACTAGCGGGAGGGGGGGAGCCAAAAACATTCAGTACTTC

V: TRBV2
size: -
J: TRBJ1-2
D: -
CDR3: CASRGNGYTF
DNA: TGTGCCAGCAGGGGTAATGGCTACACCTTC

V: TRBV29-1
size: -
J: TRBJ1-1
D: TRBD1
CDR3: CSGKTGENTEAFF
DNA: TGCAGCGGGAAGACAGGGGAGAACACTGAAGCTTTCTTT

V: TRBV6-6
size: -
J: TRBJ1-2
D: -
CDR3: CASSYSRQDYGYTF
DNA: TGTGCCAGCAGTTACTCGCGACAGGACTATGGCTACACCTTC

V: TRBV4-1
size: -
J: TRBJ1-1
D: -
CDR3: CASSPRLETEAFF
DNA: TGCGCCAGCAGCCCGCGCTTAGAGACTGAAGCTTTCTTT

V: TRBV29-1
size: -
J: TRBJ1-1
D: -
CDR3: CSVAGGGTEAFF
DNA: TGCAGCGTTGCTGGGGGAGGCACTGAAGCTTTCTTT

V: TRBV27
size: -
J: TRBJ2-5
D: TRBD1
CDR3: CASSAWAGGETQYF
DNA: TGTGCCAGCAGTGCATGGGCAGGGGGAGAGACCCAGTACTTC

V: TRBV29-1
size: -
J: TRBJ2-2
D: -
CDR3: CSVRDSDTGELFF
DNA: TGCAGCGTTCGGGACTCTGACACCGGGGAGCTGTTTTTT